Listed here is a single TCR beta chain. Its antigen is not yet known. Within one base of it there is no much larger clone, and no base qualities were kept. These data originate in a study of T cell responses to AZD1222 COVID-19 vaccine (dated by TCRdb to about 2021). A note on the overall study: A total of just over 230 trial participants underwent TCR sequencing, of whom approximately 200 had received two doses of AZD1222 and around 25 had received two doses of the MenACWY control vaccine. Trial participants were enrolled by age into subgroups of 18-55, 56-69 and 70-plus years, and roughly 160, 29 and 62 TCR-sequenced participants, respectively, were included in these subgroups.

The CDR3 regions of human TCRbeta chains were analyzed by immunosequencing. The paper's processing steps were these. Repertoire TCRs were checked for matches against a reference library of SARS-CoV-2-specific TCRs that had been generated using the MIRA antigen-specificity platform. Breadth was defined as the fraction of unique TCRs that were SARS-CoV-2-associated. Depth was defined as the fraction of total T cells that were SARS-CoV-2-associated. Using the MIRA data, every spike-specific TCR was mapped to the spike region that the TCR reacted to and assigned to either a CD4 or a CD8 class. Log10-transformed breadth and depth values were compared by one-way ANOVA with Sidak's multiple comparisons tests. The table was pulled from immuneACCESS by TCRdb, which kept in-frame rearrangements only. Such tables lose some clones; where checked, under half of the loss comes from unresolved V genes, and the rest has no known cause. That table supplies the V and J calls and clone size; D and trimming were determined from the DNA. The sample table lists about 110,000 clones, about 89% of them with a count of one. The ten largest make up about 4.6% of the sample.

Measured from the cysteine to the phenylalanine, the CDR3 is 17 residues long. CDR3 DNA is the only sequence kept; it has 51 bases, read in frame from the first base. The germline V gene (reference sequence) provides CDR1 LNHDA and CDR2 SQIVND. Trimming accounts for 4 bases at V and 1 base at J, while the number of junction bases matched to no gene is 8. What the time point label conveys for this sample: about 28 days (+/-7) after the second vaccine dose. Because spike-specific TCR depth and breadth did not differ between the two schedules, AZD1222 recipients who got a second dose at roughly 4 weeks were pooled with those who got a second dose at roughly 12 weeks. The vaccinee samples were drawn from two UK trials, COV001 and COV002, one of which was a single-blind randomized controlled phase 2/3 trial testing AZD1222 (ChAdOx1 nCoV-19) in healthy adults. Trial participant PBMC samples were collected at day 0 and day 28 after the second dose for TCRbeta chain sequencing.

General study outcomes and caveats: Most participants were white British and females outnumbered males, and the authors suggested that clonal diversity may have been underestimated. Reportedly, close to half of the unique spike-specific TCRs recognized epitopes lying outside the regions that are mutated in the B.1.351 and B.1.1.7 variants. Conclusions about previously exposed vaccinees are limited because only a handful of AZD1222 recipients were SARS-CoV-2 seropositive at baseline. After two AZD1222 doses, both the breadth and the depth of spike-specific TCRs were significantly higher than at day 0 and than in MenACWY recipients. No day 14 peak-response samples were available, so repertoires were characterized only after the peak T cell response. In the small 56-69-year group, the increase in depth fell short of significance, most likely because of low power. The vaccine-associated CD4 TCRs covered the entire spike protein, and the dominant responses fell in regions 160-218 and 743-854.

The chain was built from TRBV19 and TRBJ2-2, with 8 central nucleotides matching TRBD2. This receptor was identified in an adult who received the AZD1222 COVID-19 vaccine. The input for sequencing was peripheral blood, taken 28 days after the second AZD1222 dose. The sequence in DNA is TGTGCCAGTAGTACGAACCTCGGGAGGGGGAACACCGGGGAGCTGTTTTTT. This encodes CASSTNLGRGNTGELFF.